The sequence of this TCR beta chain was determined in a study of blood T cell repertoires in COVID-19. Study details: PBMCs, B-cell-depleted T cells, or T cells provided the cDNA or gDNA that made up the material.

Per the original data handling: Counts of nucleated cells, estimated from reference gene primer amplification, were obtained. Only in-frame clones appear in the TCRdb table, and some are missing; sequencing was by immunoSEQ multiplex PCR. The V and J calls and clone size were taken over from that table, and D and trimming were inferred from the DNA. There are roughly 59,000 clones in the sample; under 85% occur only once, and approximately 3.5% lies in the top ten. A word on this clone: Relative to the germline gene, one junction end is altered; a read error may explain this.

The CDR3 extends over 15 amino acids. Germline CDR1 and CDR2: MGHRA and YSYEKL. This TCR derives from a woman aged 80 or older with acute or convalescent COVID-19. The V call is TRBV4-1, the J call TRBJ2-3; 7 bases are shared with TRBD2. The sample consisted of peripheral blood. This chain's CDR3 is CASSQEPTSTDTQYF. CDR3 sequence (DNA): TGCGCCAGCAGCCAAGAGCCGACTAGCACCGATACGCAGTATTTT.